This entry lists 18 T cell receptor beta chains sequenced from one sample in a study of blood T cells in healthy people across ages. Using a J-beta primer mix together with a sample-barcoded 5' primer, a second PCR was run for roughly 7 to 12 cycles. TCRdb itself ran the 5' RACE reads through MiXCR, one entry per CDR3 protein. The repertoire consists of about 680,000 distinct CDR3 sequences, with about half occurring once and the leading ten covering approximately 32%. Sample: blood. These receptors were taken from a woman aged 55 to 70 in good health.

CDR3 protein: CSAPGQGRDEQYF. The CDR3 DNA reads as TGCAGTGCCCCGGGACAGGGGAGAGACGAGCAGTACTTC. The gene calls are TRBV20-1 and TRBJ2-4; 10 nucleotides align to TRBD1. The assigned J gene may be wrong: the sequence end matches TRBJ2-7 better. There are 13 residues in the CDR3. The V gene's germline CDR1 is DFQATT and CDR2 SNEGSKA (reference sequence).

The genes are TRBV11-3 and TRBJ2-1; 9 bases agree with TRBD1. V was pared by 7 bases and J by 2 bases, with 3 bases of the junction left unmatched. Per the germline V gene, CDR1 is SGHNT and CDR2 is YENEEA. The CDR3 totals 14 residues. The chain's CDR3 is CASMGQGTYNEQFF. The CDR3 nucleotides read TGTGCCAGCATGGGACAGGGAACCTACAATGAGCAGTTCTTC.

This clonotype was counted only a few times. This chain links TRBV6-5 with TRBJ1-6; 7 bases match TRBD1. V trimming: 5 bases; J trimming: 7 bases; junction bases outside the gene matches: 5. Germline CDR1 is MNHEY and CDR2 is SVGAGI. The CDR3 length is 14 residues. Here the CDR3 reads CASSDRVSNSPLHF. In nucleotides, the CDR3 is TGTGCCAGCAGTGACAGGGTGTCCAATTCACCCCTCCACTTT.

This chain connects TRBV6-5 to TRBJ2-1, with D perhaps TRBD1 or TRBD2 (5 bases each). The CDR3 totals 16 residues. Trimming left V 0 bases short and J 6 bases short, with 15 bases between. Germline CDR1 is MNHEY and CDR2 is SVGAGI. The CDR3 loop is CASSYSRRYGTNEQFF. CDR3 DNA: TGTGCCAGCAGTTACTCGAGACGGTACGGGACCAATGAGCAGTTCTTC.

This clonotype was seen a handful of times. V gene TRBV3-1 combines with J gene TRBJ2-1, with 9 bases matching TRBD2. CDR1 and CDR2 from the germline V gene are LGHDT and YNNKEL (reference sequence). The CDR3 has 16 residues. V lost 2 bases to trimming and J lost 4 bases; unmatched junction nucleotides: 6. CDR3 protein: CASSQKTSGHYNEQFF. CDR3 DNA: TGTGCCAGCAGCCAAAAGACTAGCGGCCATTACAATGAGCAGTTCTTC.

A few counts support this clonotype. It may be a read error: a sequence one base away is much more abundant. This sequence joins TRBV29-1 and TRBJ1-1; D not certain. CDR3 length: 14 amino acids. Trimming cost V 1 base and J 1 base, with 10 bases left between them. Germline CDR1 and CDR2: SQVTM and ANQGSEA. The chain's CDR3 is CSVEALVRNTEAFF. CDR3 nucleotide sequence: TGCAGCGTTGAAGCACTCGTCCGGAACACTGAAGCTTTCTTT.

A remark on this clonotype: A much larger clone is a single base away; this may be a read error. CDR3 residues: CASSLDLSSYNGQFF. CDR3 in DNA: TGCGCCAGCAGCTTGGACTTGAGCTCCTACAATGGGCAGTTCTTC. V gene TRBV5-1 combines with J gene TRBJ2-1; no clear D gene. The CDR3 runs to 15 residues. The germline V gene encodes CDR1 SGHRS and CDR2 YFSETQ.

In regard to this clonotype: One junction end disagrees with the germline gene, perhaps due to a read error. The genes are TRBV4-3 and TRBJ2-4, with TRBD1 identical over 7 bases. This CDR3 has 14 amino acids. Germline values: CDR1 LGHNA, CDR2 YSLEER. CDR3 sequence (DNA): TGCGCCAGCAACCAAAGTGACAGGGCTAACATTCAGTACTTC. Its protein product is CASNQSDRANIQYF.

This chain joins TRBV7-2 and TRBJ1-5, with D hard to call. Germline-derived CDR1 and CDR2 are SGHTA and FQGNSA. The CDR3 contains 15 residues. V was trimmed by 1 base and J by 2 bases, leaving 9 bases between them. CDR3 protein: CASSLVVGGNQPQHF. The CDR3 coding sequence is TGTGCCAGCAGCTTAGTTGTGGGTGGCAATCAGCCCCAGCATTTT. Using reference TRBV7-2 and TRBJ1-5 for the parts outside the CDR3, the full variable domain is GAGVSQSPSNKVTEKGKDVELRCDPISGHTALYWYRQSLGQGLEFLIYFQGNSAPDKSGLPSDRFSAERTGGSVSTLTIQRTQQEDSAVYLCASSLVVGGNQPQHFGDGTRLSIL.

Only a few counts were recorded for this clonotype. The chain links TRBV29-1 to TRBJ2-4, with TRBD1 as a possible D gene (6 bases). Per germline, CDR1 SQVTM and CDR2 ANQGSEA. Trimming pared 0 bases from V and 9 bases from J, leaving 12 bases between. The CDR3 contains 13 residues. This chain's CDR3 is CSVEEHGQSIQYF. The CDR3 DNA reads TGCAGCGTTGAAGAACACGGACAGAGCATTCAGTACTTC.

This clonotype was counted between two and nine times. This chain joins TRBV27 and TRBJ1-2; the D is unclear. Germline CDR1 is MNHEY and CDR2 is SMNVEV (reference sequence). The germline V and J ends were trimmed by 4 bases and 3 bases, with 15 bases remaining between them. The CDR3 totals 15 residues. CDR3 sequence: CASSSRLNSDYGYTF. The CDR3 DNA follows: TGTGCCAGCAGTTCCCGCCTTAACTCGGACTATGGCTACACCTTC.

This chain uses TRBV5-4 with TRBJ1-6, with 7 bases aligning to TRBD1. The trim removed 0 bases at V and 8 bases at J, leaving 8 bases unmatched. This CDR3 is 16 amino acids long. The germline CDR1 and CDR2 sequences are SGHNT and YYREEE (reference sequence). The CDR3 region is CASSLERGQEDSPLHF. In DNA form, the CDR3 reads TGTGCCAGCAGCTTGGAAAGGGGGCAGGAGGATTCACCCCTCCACTTT.

The CDR3 sequence: CASSFMDRVDQPQHF. CDR3 DNA: TGTGCCAGCAGCTTTATGGACAGGGTTGATCAGCCCCAGCATTTT. The rearrangement uses TRBV7-2 and TRBJ1-5; 8 nucleotides line up with TRBD1. Germline CDR1 is SGHTA and CDR2 is FQGNSA. J lost 5 bases, V lost 3 bases, and 6 bases had no gene match. CDR3 length equals 15 residues.

The chain is built from TRBV28 and TRBJ2-1; D could derive from TRBD1 or TRBD2 (6 bases each). V shed 8 bases and J shed 2 bases, with 13 bases lying between them. CDR1 is MDHEN, CDR2 SYDVKM, per germline. The CDR3 has 14 residues. CDR3 region: CASVLRGPYNEQFF. In DNA, the CDR3 is TGTGCCAGCGTCCTCCGGGGGCCCTACAATGAGCAGTTCTTC. Drawing the rest from reference TRBV28 and TRBJ2-1, the complete variable domain is DVKVTQSSRYLVKRTGEKVFLECVQDMDHENMFWYRQDPGLGLRLIYFSYDVKMKEKGDIPEGYSVSREKKERFSLILESASTNQTSMYLCASVLRGPYNEQFFGPGTRLTVL.

This clonotype was counted between two and nine times. J is TRBJ1-2 and V is TRBV12-3 or TRBV12-4; D gene ambiguous. Trimming left V 4 bases short and J 4 bases short, with 7 bases between. This CDR3 is 12 amino acids long. In DNA, the CDR3 is TGTGCCAGCAGTTCCACTCGCTATGGCTACACCTTC. Translated, it gives CASSSTRYGYTF.

Details on this clonotype: A much larger clone is a single base away; this may be a read error. The chain uses TRBV7-3 and TRBJ2-7, with 7 positions matching TRBD2. Germline trimming cut 0 bases from V and 7 bases from J; bases unmatched to any gene: 9. This CDR3 spans 15 amino acids. Germline V gene data show CDR1 as SGHTA and CDR2 as FQGTGA. DNA of the CDR3: TGTGCCAGCAGCTTAACGCGGGAGCCTAATGATGAGCAGTACTTC. Residues: CASSLTREPNDEQYF.

The J gene is TRBJ2-7, the V gene TRBV7-2; the match to TRBD2 covers 8 bases. J was trimmed by 3 bases and V by 3 bases; bases with no gene match: 7. This CDR3 has 15 residues. Germline CDR1 SGHTA, CDR2 FQGNSA. In DNA form, the CDR3 reads TGTGCCAGCAGCTTGGGACTAGAAGTATACTACGAGCAGTACTTC. Translation: CASSLGLEVYYEQYF.

This chain uses TRBV5-1 with TRBJ1-1; D ambiguous. V lost 0 bases, J lost 3 bases, and 9 bases lay in between. The CDR3 is 14 amino acids. The germline CDR1 and CDR2 sequences are SGHRS and YFSETQ. CDR3 loop: CASSLGDGHTEAFF. The CDR3 DNA is TGCGCCAGCAGCTTGGGCGATGGGCACACTGAAGCTTTCTTT.